This T cell receptor (beta chain) came from a study of graft-versus-host responses after intestinal transplantation. Researchers placed approximately 200,000 CFSE-labeled responder cells in culture with approximately 200,000 irradiated, violet-dye-labeled stimulator cells. CD4 and CD8 responders that proliferated in the reaction were FACS-sorted. Study-level results: GvH clones surfaced in recipient marrow, some emerging earlier in ileum or blood.

The length of the CDR3 is 13 residues. V was pared by 8 bases and J by 4 bases, with 5 bases of the junction left unmatched. CDR1 and CDR2 from the germline V gene are MNHNS and SASEGT. Here immunoSEQ multiplex PCR was the method, and the copy in TCRdb shows in-frame clones only, minus some. The sample shows roughly 7,000 clones, 20% to 30% of them seen only once. This TCR derives from a human patient who received an intestinal transplant. This specimen was alloreactive CD4+ T cells from a mixed lymphocyte reaction culture, taken before intestinal transplant. The subset denotes: CFSE-low proliferating T cells sorted from roughly 6-day pre-transplant mixed lymphocyte reaction (GvH or HvG direction). The genes are TRBV6-1 and TRBJ2-5; 9 nucleotides line up with TRBD2. This CDR3 is CASGGRGIETQYF. In DNA form, the CDR3 reads TGTGCCAGCGGCGGGAGGGGAATAGAGACCCAGTACTTC.